The clone carrying this T cell receptor (beta chain) was recorded a few times. A second PCR of 7 to 11 cycles used a sample-barcoded 5' primer and a J-beta primer mix. TCRdb fed the 5' RACE reads into MiXCR, producing one record per CDR3 protein. This table holds 700,000 to 900,000 distinct CDR3 sequences, 25% to 30% found once. The ends lost 0 bases at V and 0 bases at J; junction bases unmatched: 15. The CDR3 extends over 21 amino acids. Germline V lookup: CDR1 SGDLS, CDR2 YYNGEE. The source of the sample is a study of blood T cells in healthy people across ages. This sample also appeared in a second study, on T cells of mothers and their children.

This chain connects TRBV9 to TRBJ2-1; 10 nucleotides line up with TRBD2. This clonotype was obtained from a boy between 10 and 17 years old in good health. The specimen sequenced was blood. The DNA of the CDR3 is TGTGCCAGCAGCGTAGCGCGCACAGCGGGGGGGCCTCCTTTCTCCTACAATGAGCAGTTCTTC. It encodes CASSVARTAGGPPFSYNEQFF.